This T cell receptor (beta chain) originates from a study of T cell responses to AZD1222 COVID-19 vaccine. Assay: immunoSEQ multiplex PCR; the TCRdb copy retains only in-frame clones and omits some. The sample has 110,000 or so clones, 88% seen once; the top ten hold 6.5%. Findings and caveats of the study: Unmutated regions of variants are reportedly targeted by nearly half of spike-specific TCRs. Two AZD1222 doses significantly raised spike-specific TCR breadth and depth over controls.

Trimming stripped 0 bases from V and 5 bases from J, with 13 bases between. Germline loops: CDR1 LGHNA, CDR2 YNFKEQ. This CDR3 spans 15 amino acids. On this clone: No antigen is known for it.

V and J are TRBV4-2 and TRBJ2-5; D may be TRBD1 or TRBD2 (6 bases each). The source material was peripheral blood, sampled 28 days after the second AZD1222 dose. The receptor was isolated from an adult who received the AZD1222 COVID-19 vaccine. This CDR3 is CASSQDGGGLETQYF. The CDR3 DNA follows: TGTGCCAGCAGCCAAGATGGAGGGGGATTGGAGACCCAGTACTTC.